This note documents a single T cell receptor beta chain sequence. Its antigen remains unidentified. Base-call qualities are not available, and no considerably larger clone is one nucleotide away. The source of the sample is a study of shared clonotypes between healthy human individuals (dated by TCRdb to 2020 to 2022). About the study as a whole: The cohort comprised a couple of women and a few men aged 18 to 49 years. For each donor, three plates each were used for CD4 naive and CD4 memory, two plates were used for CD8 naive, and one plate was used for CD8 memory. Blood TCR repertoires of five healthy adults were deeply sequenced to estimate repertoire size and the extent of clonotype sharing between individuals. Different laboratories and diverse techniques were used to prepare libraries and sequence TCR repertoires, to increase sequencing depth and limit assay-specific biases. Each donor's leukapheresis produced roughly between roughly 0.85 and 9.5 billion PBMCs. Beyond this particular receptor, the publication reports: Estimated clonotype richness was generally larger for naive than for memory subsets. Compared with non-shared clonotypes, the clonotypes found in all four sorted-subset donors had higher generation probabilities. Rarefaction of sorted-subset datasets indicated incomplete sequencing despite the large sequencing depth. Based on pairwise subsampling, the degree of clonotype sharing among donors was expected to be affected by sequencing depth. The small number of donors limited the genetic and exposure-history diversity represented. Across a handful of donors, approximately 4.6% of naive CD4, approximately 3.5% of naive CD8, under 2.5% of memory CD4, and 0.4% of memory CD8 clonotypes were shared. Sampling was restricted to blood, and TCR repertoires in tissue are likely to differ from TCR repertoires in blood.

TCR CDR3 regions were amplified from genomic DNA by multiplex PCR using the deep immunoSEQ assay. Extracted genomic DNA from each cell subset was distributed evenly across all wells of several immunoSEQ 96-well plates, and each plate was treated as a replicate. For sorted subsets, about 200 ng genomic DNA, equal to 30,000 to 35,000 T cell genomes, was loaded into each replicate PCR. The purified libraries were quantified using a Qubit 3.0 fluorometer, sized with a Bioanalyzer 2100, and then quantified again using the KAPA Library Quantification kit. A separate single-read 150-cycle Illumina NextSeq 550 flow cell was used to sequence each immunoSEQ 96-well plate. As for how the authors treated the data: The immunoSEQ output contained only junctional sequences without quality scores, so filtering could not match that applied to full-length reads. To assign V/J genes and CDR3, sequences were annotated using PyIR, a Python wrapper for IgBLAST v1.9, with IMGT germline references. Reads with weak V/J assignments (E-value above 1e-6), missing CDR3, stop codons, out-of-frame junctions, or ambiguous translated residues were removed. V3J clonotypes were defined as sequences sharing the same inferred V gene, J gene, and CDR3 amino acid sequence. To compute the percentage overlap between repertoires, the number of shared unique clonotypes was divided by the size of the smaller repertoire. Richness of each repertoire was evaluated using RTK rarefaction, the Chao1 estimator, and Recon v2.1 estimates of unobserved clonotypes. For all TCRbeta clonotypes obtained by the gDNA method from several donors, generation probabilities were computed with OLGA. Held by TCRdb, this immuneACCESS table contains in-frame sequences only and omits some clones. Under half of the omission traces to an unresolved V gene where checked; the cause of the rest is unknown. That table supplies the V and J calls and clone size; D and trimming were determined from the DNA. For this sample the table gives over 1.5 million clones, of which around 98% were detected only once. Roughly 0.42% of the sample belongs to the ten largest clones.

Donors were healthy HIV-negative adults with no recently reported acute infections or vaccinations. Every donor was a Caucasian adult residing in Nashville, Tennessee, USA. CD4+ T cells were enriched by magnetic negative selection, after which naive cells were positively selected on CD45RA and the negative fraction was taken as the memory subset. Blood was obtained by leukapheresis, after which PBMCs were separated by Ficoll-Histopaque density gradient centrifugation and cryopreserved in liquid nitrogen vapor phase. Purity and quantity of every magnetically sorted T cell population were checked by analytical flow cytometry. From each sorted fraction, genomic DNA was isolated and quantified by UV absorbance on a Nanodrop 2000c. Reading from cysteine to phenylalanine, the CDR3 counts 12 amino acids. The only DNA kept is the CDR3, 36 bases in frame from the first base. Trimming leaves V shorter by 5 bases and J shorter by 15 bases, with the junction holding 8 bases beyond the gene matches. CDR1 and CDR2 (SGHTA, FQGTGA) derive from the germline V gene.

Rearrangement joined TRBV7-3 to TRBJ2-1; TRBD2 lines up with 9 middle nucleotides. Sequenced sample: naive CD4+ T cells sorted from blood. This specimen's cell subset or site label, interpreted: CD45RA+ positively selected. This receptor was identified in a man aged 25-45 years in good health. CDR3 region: CASSPGGGLAFF. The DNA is TGTGCCAGCAGCCCCGGGGGGGGACTAGCGTTCTTC.